This passage covers 21 T cell receptor beta chains from one sample sequenced in a study of cytomegalovirus exposure and HLA in healthy donors. 13 Jbeta primers and 60 Vbeta primers were used for the PCR. Using immunoSEQ multiplex PCR, the repertoire was profiled, and TCRdb retains in-frame clones only, with some absent. The table for this sample gives 100,000 to 150,000 clones. The sequencing input was PBMCs. These receptors came from a woman in her forties in good health and CMV-seronegative.

V is TRBV7-2 and J is TRBJ1-1, with 8 bases aligning to TRBD1. The CDR3 length is 15 residues. Trimming at V came to 2 bases and at J to 5 bases, leaving 7 bases not matched to a gene. CDR1 and CDR2 (germline): SGHTA, FQGNSA. CDR3 protein: CASSLTRGRGTEAFF. The CDR3 bases are TGTGCCAGCAGCTTAACCAGGGGGCGCGGGACTGAAGCTTTCTTT.

CDR3 sequence: CASSSPQGARNTEAFF. DNA of the CDR3: TGTGCCAGCAGTTCTCCTCAGGGGGCGAGGAACACTGAAGCTTTCTTT. This chain connects TRBV6-6 to TRBJ1-1; 8 bases agree with TRBD1. The V gene's germline CDR1 is MNHNY and CDR2 SVGAGI (reference sequence). There are 16 residues in the CDR3. Trimming at V came to 4 bases and at J to 1 base, leaving 8 bases not matched to a gene.

The chain has TRBV2 and TRBJ1-5; 9 nucleotides agree with TRBD1. This CDR3 is 16 amino acids long. Germline V gene lookup returns CDR1 SNHLY and CDR2 FYNNEI. The junction had 8 bases not matched to a gene; V was cut back by 2 bases and J by 6 bases. CDR3 coding DNA: TGTGCCAGCAGTGAAACCGGGACAGGGTTCGGTCAGCCCCAGCATTTT. It yields the protein CASSETGTGFGQPQHF.

This chain connects TRBV19 to TRBJ1-5; possible D gene TRBD1, 6 bases. With 1 base removed from V and 0 bases from J, the gap between germline ends came to 13 bases. From germline, CDR1 is LNHDA and CDR2 SQIVND (reference sequence). CDR3 size: 17 residues. The CDR3 DNA reads as TGTGCCAGTAGTATAGGGAGGACAGAGTATAGCAATCAGCCCCAGCATTTT. Protein sequence: CASSIGRTEYSNQPQHF.

The CDR3: CASSLTVNQPQHF. The CDR3 DNA reads TGTGCCAGCAGCTTAACAGTCAATCAGCCCCAGCATTTT. V usage is TRBV11-1 and J usage is TRBJ1-5; no clear D. V was trimmed by 2 bases and J by 3 bases, leaving 5 bases between them. CDR3 length equals 13 residues. Germline V lookup: CDR1 SGHAT, CDR2 FQDESV (reference sequence).

J is TRBJ1-2 and V is TRBV6-5; D may be TRBD1 (6 bases). The CDR3 has 12 amino acids. Per the germline V gene, CDR1 is MNHEY and CDR2 is SVGAGI. Trimming removed 7 bases at V and 8 bases at J, with 14 bases between. In DNA form, the CDR3 reads TGTGCCAGCACCCGGGGGGCGGGCGGCTACACCTTC. It is translated as CASTRGAGGYTF.

The V and J genes are TRBV4-1 and TRBJ2-7; TRBD1 agrees at 7 bases. The CDR3 spans 14 residues. Germline V gene data show CDR1 as MGHRA and CDR2 as YSYEKL. Unmatched junction bases numbered 7, after V lost 5 bases and J lost 3 bases. CDR3 amino acids: CASSLQTGSYEQYF. For the CDR3, the DNA is TGCGCCAGCAGCTTACAGACAGGGAGCTACGAGCAGTACTTC.

This chain uses TRBV27 with TRBJ1-1; no firm D call. The V and J ends lost 1 base and 5 bases respectively, with 11 bases between them. The CDR3 is 14 amino acids. From germline, CDR1 is MNHEY and CDR2 SMNVEV (reference sequence). CDR3 nucleotides: TGTGCCAGCAGTTTATTAATCGCAGGAACTGAAGCTTTCTTT. It yields the protein CASSLLIAGTEAFF.

The genes are TRBV19 and TRBJ1-2; D unresolved. The CDR3 has 13 residues. The ends were cut back, 5 bases at V and 4 bases at J, with 11 bases in the middle. CDR1 and CDR2 from the germline V gene are LNHDA and SQIVND (reference sequence). The CDR3 nucleotides read TGTGCCAGTAGTCTTCGGGGTGCCTATGGCTACACCTTC. This translates into CASSLRGAYGYTF.

The chain employs TRBV10-3 and TRBJ2-1, with 8 bases fitting TRBD2. The junction had 3 bases not matched to a gene; V was cut back by 0 bases and J by 5 bases. There are 15 residues in the CDR3. CDR1 and CDR2 (germline): ENHRY, SYGVKD. CDR3 DNA: TGTGCCATCAGTGAGTCGCGGGGGGAGGACAATGAGCAGTTCTTC. It specifies CAISESRGEDNEQFF.

V gene TRBV4-1 combines with J gene TRBJ1-5; D is undetermined. Trimming took off 0 bases at V and 4 bases at J, with 10 bases between the two ends. The CDR3 has 15 amino acids. CDR1 and CDR2 from the germline V gene are MGHRA and YSYEKL. The CDR3: CASSQDSPRNQPQHF. The CDR3 DNA sequence: TGCGCCAGCAGCCAAGATAGCCCGAGAAATCAGCCCCAGCATTTT.

The J gene is TRBJ2-7, the V gene TRBV11-3, with 11 bases matching TRBD2. Germline V gene lookup returns CDR1 SGHNT and CDR2 YENEEA. CDR3 length equals 15 residues. Trimming took 4 bases from V and 4 from J; bases not matched to a gene: 6. Written as DNA, the CDR3 is TGTGCCAGCAGCTCCGGGACTAGCGGCGGTTACGAGCAGTACTTC. This sequence encodes CASSSGTSGGYEQYF.

The chain joins TRBV15 to TRBJ1-2; the D is unclear. CDR1 is LNHNV, CDR2 YYDKDF, per germline (reference sequence). Trimming cost V 0 bases and J 0 bases, with 8 bases left between them. The length of the CDR3 is 15 residues. The CDR3 DNA reads as TGTGCCACCAGCAGAGAAGCCGGAGCTAACTATGGCTACACCTTC. Translating gives CATSREAGANYGYTF.

This chain links TRBV7-8 with TRBJ1-1; unclear D gene. Germline CDR1 is SGHVS and CDR2 is FQNEAQ. The CDR3 totals 14 residues. The ends were cut back, 6 bases at V and 5 bases at J, with 16 bases in the middle. The CDR3 bases are TGTGCCAGCAGTCTTACTTTCCCCGGGACTGAAGCTTTCTTT. This translates into CASSLTFPGTEAFF.

The gene calls are TRBV6-5 and TRBJ2-5; possible D gene TRBD2, 6 bases. Trimming cost V 1 base and J 1 base, with 10 bases left between them. This CDR3 has 15 residues. CDR1 and CDR2 from the germline V gene are MNHEY and SVGAGI. The CDR3 loop reads CASSYLRDFQETQYF. CDR3 sequence (DNA): TGTGCCAGCAGTTACTTAAGGGACTTCCAAGAGACCCAGTACTTC.

The rearrangement joins TRBV18 to TRBJ2-1; D may be TRBD1 (6 bases). CDR3 length: 13 amino acids. Germline CDR1 reads KGHSH; CDR2 reads LQKENI. The V gene lost 3 bases and the J gene lost 6 bases, with 9 bases spanning the gap. Written as DNA, the CDR3 is TGTGCCAGCTCACCTGAAGGGGGCAATGAGCAGTTCTTC. This codes for CASSPEGGNEQFF.

This chain joins TRBV6-1 and TRBJ2-3; 10 bases are shared with TRBD2. Unmatched junction bases numbered 3, after V lost 2 bases and J lost 4 bases. This CDR3 has 15 amino acids. Germline V gives CDR1 MNHNS, CDR2 SASEGT. CDR3 residues: CASSELSGGADTQYF. The CDR3 DNA reads TGTGCCAGCAGTGAACTGAGCGGGGGGGCAGATACGCAGTATTTT.

The chain combines TRBV19 with TRBJ2-7; D possibly corresponds to TRBD1 (6 bases). CDR3 length: 14 residues. Germline CDR1 is LNHDA and CDR2 is SQIVND (reference sequence). Deletions cut 7 bases from V and 1 base from J, with 14 bases between. The DNA for the CDR3 is TGTGCCAGTAAGAACAGGGTTCAATCCTACGAGCAGTACTTC. It is translated as CASKNRVQSYEQYF.

The chain uses TRBV9 and TRBJ1-5; TRBD1 matches 7 bases. Germline-derived CDR1 and CDR2 are SGDLS and YYNGEE. The CDR3 totals 14 residues. The J segment lost 5 bases and the V segment lost 2 bases, leaving 4 bases of the junction unmatched. CDR3 nucleotide sequence: TGTGCCAGCAGCGTCGGGACAGAGGATCAGCCCCAGCATTTT. This gives the protein CASSVGTEDQPQHF.

The V and J genes are TRBV6-5 and TRBJ1-5; no clear D. CDR1 MNHEY and CDR2 SVGAGI come from the germline V gene. V was cut by 0 bases and J by 2 bases, with 8 bases left in between. The CDR3 contains 15 residues. This CDR3 is CASSYSFSGNQPQHF. CDR3 coding DNA: TGTGCCAGCAGTTACTCCTTCAGTGGCAATCAGCCCCAGCATTTT.

This chain uses TRBV5-4 with TRBJ1-1; D is uncertain. CDR3 length equals 11 residues. The V and J ends lost 7 bases and 5 bases respectively, with 9 bases between them. Germline loops: CDR1 SGHNT, CDR2 YYREEE (reference sequence). The CDR3 loop is CASPVLTEAFF. CDR3 coding DNA: TGTGCCAGCCCGGTATTAACTGAAGCTTTCTTT.